Listed below are T cell receptor beta chains from one sample, sequenced in a study of blood T cells in healthy people across ages. TCRdb fed the 5' RACE reads into MiXCR, producing one record per CDR3 protein. The sample consists of about 780,000 distinct CDR3 sequences, more than 35% of them appearing once. Sequencing input: blood. The receptors here all came from a man aged 80 or over in good health. CDR3s include the opening cysteine and the closing phenylalanine or tryptophan. The D gene is left open where the match is weak. Clone size is not always given. Where it is, it says once, few, many or a class for expanded clones.

TRBJ2-1,TRBD2,TRBV6-2/TRBV6-3,-,TGTGCCAGCAGTTCTCCGCTGAGTGGGGGGGTCTCCTACAATGAGCAGTTCTTC,CASSSPLSGGVSYNEQFF
TRBJ2-2,TRBD2,TRBV27,few,TGTGCCAGCAGTTTGTTAGCGGGAGGATATATCGGGGAGCTGTTTTTT,CASSLLAGGYIGELFF
TRBJ2-1,-,TRBV20-1,-,TGCAGCGCTAAAAGGGGGGGTACCCTTCCGGGGGAGCAGTTCTTC,CSAKRGGTLPGEQFF
TRBJ2-1,TRBD2,TRBV27,-,TGTGCCAGCAGTTCGCTAGCGGGAGGCCCTTACAATGAGCAGTTCTTC,CASSSLAGGPYNEQFF
TRBJ2-1,TRBD1,TRBV20-1,once,TGCAGTGCAAATACGGACAGGTACGATGAGCAGTTCTTC,CSANTDRYDEQFF
TRBJ2-1,-,TRBV5-1,-,TGCGCCAGCAGCCTAATGGGGGACAATGAGCAGTTCTTC,CASSLMGDNEQFF
TRBJ2-1,-,TRBV7-9,-,TGTGCCAGCACTCCACGAGGTTCCTACAATGAGCAGTTCTTC,CASTPRGSYNEQFF
TRBJ1-1,-,TRBV20-1,many,TGCAGTGCTCCATCCCCCCTCGGGACGAACACTGAAGCTTTCTTT,CSAPSPLGTNTEAFF
TRBJ2-3,TRBD2,TRBV6-5,-,TGTGCCAGCAGGGTACCTAGCGGGAGGGGTCCAGATACGCAGTATTTT,CASRVPSGRGPDTQYF
TRBJ2-1,TRBD2,TRBV20-1,-,TGCAGTGCTAGGGACCTAGCGGGAGTTGGCAATGAGCAGTTCTTC,CSARDLAGVGNEQFF
TRBJ2-1,-,TRBV30,few,TGTGCCTGGAGTAAAGCGATTCCCTACAATGAGCAGTTCTTC,CAWSKAIPYNEQFF
TRBJ2-3,-,TRBV5-1,few,TGCGCCAGCAGCTTGGTAAGGCACGGCGCAGATACGCAGTATTTT,CASSLVRHGADTQYF
TRBJ2-2,TRBD2,TRBV7-2,few,TGTGCCAGCAGCGGTCTGGCGGGAGACACCGGGGAGCTGTTTTTT,CASSGLAGDTGELFF
TRBJ2-3,-,TRBV12-3/TRBV12-4,-,TGTGCCAGCAGTTCGTCGGACCGCCCAGATACGCAGTATTTT,CASSSSDRPDTQYF
TRBJ2-4,-,TRBV21-1,few,TGTGCCAGCAGCAAAGAGGGAGGGCTCCTAGCCAAAAACATTCAGTACTTC,CASSKEGGLLAKNIQYF
TRBJ1-2,-,TRBV7-2,-,TGTGCCAGCAGCTTAGAGCGTGGGGCGGCGGGCTACACCTTC,CASSLERGAAGYTF
TRBJ1-4,TRBD1,TRBV5-1,-,TGCGCCAGCAGCTCGACAGGGAGTGCAACTAATGAAAAACTGTTTTTT,CASSSTGSATNEKLFF
TRBJ2-5,-,TRBV10-3,-,TGTGCCATCAGTGAGCCGACGGGGACTCTAGGGGGGGAGACCCAGTACTTC,CAISEPTGTLGGETQYF
TRBJ2-7,TRBD1,TRBV3-1,-,TGTGCCAGCAGCCAATACTCGGGACAGGTCACTGGCGAGCAGTACTTC,CASSQYSGQVTGEQYF
TRBJ2-1,TRBD2,TRBV27,-,TGTGCCAGCAGAGGACTAGCGGGAGGGCCGGGGATGAATGAGCAGTTCTTC,CASRGLAGGPGMNEQFF
TRBJ2-7,TRBD1,TRBV14,few,TGTGCCAGCAGCCAAGATCGGACAGGGGGCTACGAGCAGTACTTC,CASSQDRTGGYEQYF
TRBJ2-3,-,TRBV12-3/TRBV12-4,many,TGTGCCAGCGGCCCCCAGGCGGGACTCACAGATACGCAGTATTTT,CASGPQAGLTDTQYF
TRBJ2-3,TRBD1,TRBV27,few,TGTGCCAGCAGTTTATCAACCGACAGGGATCCGCAGTATTTT,CASSLSTDRDPQYF
TRBJ2-3,-,TRBV20-1,few,TGCAGTGCTAGCGACAGGGGAGGGGACACAGATACGCAGTATTTT,CSASDRGGDTDTQYF
TRBJ2-7,-,TRBV5-1,many,TGCGCCAGCAGCTTGGGCCTAACCTACGAGCAGTACTTC,CASSLGLTYEQYF
TRBJ2-3,-,TRBV7-2,many,TGTGCCAGCAGCTTAACGGCCCGAACAGGGTGGGGTCAGACAGATACGCAGTATTTT,CASSLTARTGWGQTDTQYF
TRBJ2-3,-,TRBV12-3/TRBV12-4,-,TGTGCCAGCAGTGCGCGGGACGCCTTAACAGATACGCAGTATTTT,CASSARDALTDTQYF
TRBJ2-1,TRBD2,TRBV7-7,-,TGTGCTCGCAGCTTCACTAGCGGGAATGAGCAGTTCTTC,CARSFTSGNEQFF
TRBJ1-5,-,TRBV3-1,few,TGTGCCAGCAGCCAAGTGGCGGGAGGGCAGCCCCAGCATTTT,CASSQVAGGQPQHF
TRBJ2-1,-,TRBV9,-,TGTGCCAGCAGCGCTACCGGACGGAACGCCTACAATGAGCAGTTCTTC,CASSATGRNAYNEQFF
TRBJ2-3,-,TRBV14,many,TGTGCCAGCAGCCAAGCGGGGACTAGCACAGATACGCAGTATTTT,CASSQAGTSTDTQYF
TRBJ2-2,-,TRBV6-2/TRBV6-3,-,TGTGCCAGCAGTCTTCTTAGCGGCGCGAACACCGGGGAGCTGTTTTTT,CASSLLSGANTGELFF
TRBJ2-1,TRBD2,TRBV7-2,many,TGTGCCAGCAGCACCACTAGCGGGGTTACCTACAATGAGCAGTTCTTC,CASSTTSGVTYNEQFF
TRBJ2-1,TRBD2,TRBV4-3,-,TGCGCCAGCAGCCAAGATCTGACTAGCGGGGGGGCCGAGTACAATGAGCAGTTCTTC,CASSQDLTSGGAEYNEQFF
TRBJ1-6,-,TRBV10-3,-,TGTACCATCAGTGAGCTGGGCAAGAATTCACCCCTCCACTTT,CTISELGKNSPLHF
TRBJ2-1,TRBD1,TRBV12-3/TRBV12-4,-,TGTGCCAGCAGTTCCCGACAGGGGACCGGTGAGCAGTTCTTC,CASSSRQGTGEQFF
TRBJ2-1,TRBD1,TRBV7-2,many,TGTGCCAGCAGCTTAGCTGGGCAGGGGGCCTACAATGAGCAGTTCTTC,CASSLAGQGAYNEQFF
TRBJ2-7,TRBD1,TRBV2,few,TGTGCCAGCAGTGAGACAGGGTACGAGCAGTACTTC,CASSETGYEQYF
TRBJ1-2,-,TRBV7-2,-,TGTGCCAGCAGGCCCGGCGGACTGTTTAACTATGGCTACACCTTC,CASRPGGLFNYGYTF
TRBJ2-3,-,TRBV12-3/TRBV12-4,once,TGTGCCAGCAGTTTGTCCTACGAGAGAGATACGCAGTATTTT,CASSLSYERDTQYF
TRBJ2-1,-,TRBV2,few,TGTGCCAGCAGTGAACTAAACCTTAGGGGCTCGGGGAATGAGCAGTTCTTC,CASSELNLRGSGNEQFF
TRBJ2-3,TRBD2,TRBV28,few,TGTGCCAGCAGTCGGACTAGCGGGCAGGCTACAGATACGCAGTATTTT,CASSRTSGQATDTQYF
TRBJ1-5,-,TRBV2,many,TGTGCCAGCAGTGAAGTGATGAGCAATCAGCCCCAGCATTTT,CASSEVMSNQPQHF
TRBJ1-4,-,TRBV27,-,TGTGCCAGCAGGCCGTGGGGTGCCGGTAATGAAAAACTGTTTTTT,CASRPWGAGNEKLFF
TRBJ2-3,-,TRBV6-6,-,TGTGCCAGCAGCTCCGTAACCCCCGGGACCGGTGGGGATACGCAGTATTTT,CASSSVTPGTGGDTQYF
TRBJ2-7,TRBD1,TRBV10-3,-,TGTGCCATCAGTCCCACCCTTGACAGGGCCTCCTACGAGCAGTACTTC,CAISPTLDRASYEQYF
TRBJ2-5,TRBD1,TRBV6-6,-,TGTGCCAGTGGACAGGGAGGAGAGACCCAGTACTTC,CASGQGGETQYF
TRBJ1-5,-,TRBV7-2,-,TGTGCCAGCAGCTCCCAATATAGCAATCAGCCCCAGCATTTT,CASSSQYSNQPQHF
TRBJ2-1,-,TRBV7-2,few,TGTGCCAGCAAGCCCTTTGACGGCAATGAGCAGTTCTTC,CASKPFDGNEQFF